This T cell receptor beta chain derives from a study of cytomegalovirus exposure and HLA in healthy donors. Remarks on this clone: What it binds is unknown.

General study results and limits: The dataset shows that most TCR sequences were rare, while some public TCRs occurred in many donors.

It was with 60 Vbeta and 13 Jbeta primers that the PCR ran. The assay was immunoSEQ multiplex PCR, and TCRdb's table has in-frame clones only and misses some. The sample carries around 300,000 clones, roughly two thirds recorded once. Germline V CDR1 and CDR2: SEHNR, FQNEAQ (reference sequence). CDR3 length: 15 residues. V lost 7 bases and J lost 5, with 21 bases in between. The V gene is TRBV7-9, the J gene TRBJ2-7; the D gene is possibly TRBD2 (6 bases). The sequenced sample consisted of PBMCs. The source is a female donor in good health and CMV-seronegative. The CDR3 is CASTPSGAAGDEQYF. The CDR3 DNA reads as TGTGCCAGCACCCCCTCCGGGGCAGCGGGCGACGAGCAGTACTTC.